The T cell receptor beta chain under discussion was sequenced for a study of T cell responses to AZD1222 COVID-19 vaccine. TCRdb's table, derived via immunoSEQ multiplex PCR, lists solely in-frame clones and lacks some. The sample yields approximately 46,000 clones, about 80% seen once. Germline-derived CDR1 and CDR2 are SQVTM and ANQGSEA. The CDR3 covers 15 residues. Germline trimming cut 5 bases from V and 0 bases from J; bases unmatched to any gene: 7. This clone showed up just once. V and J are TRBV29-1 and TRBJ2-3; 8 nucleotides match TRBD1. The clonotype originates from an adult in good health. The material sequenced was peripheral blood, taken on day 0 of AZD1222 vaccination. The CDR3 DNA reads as TGCAGCGTTCTCCGGGACAGGCCTAGCACAGATACGCAGTATTTT. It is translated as CSVLRDRPSTDTQYF.